This T cell receptor beta chain was captured in a study of shared clonotypes between healthy human individuals. This clone was detected only once. Its antigen is not identified. Study-level points and caveats: Sampling used blood alone; tissue repertoires probably differ.

CDR1 and CDR2 from the germline V gene are SGHTA and FQGTGA. The CDR3 runs 14 residues. Germline trimming cut 3 bases from V and 6 bases from J; bases unmatched to any gene: 4. Authors' methods: Sequence data from immunoSEQ were junction-only and lacked quality scores; consequently, filtering differed. Using immunoSEQ multiplex PCR, the repertoire was profiled, and TCRdb retains in-frame clones only, with some absent. V and J calls and clone size follow that table, whereas D and trimming were derived from the DNA. The table records 2,500,000 or so clones, under 95% of them present only once. The chain is built from TRBV7-3 and TRBJ2-1, with 8 positions matching TRBD2. The sequence was collected from a young man in good health. Some clones in this sample may be carry-over from other donors' samples. Sequenced: naive CD4+ T cells from PBMCs. Subset of the sample: CD45RA+ positively selected. CDR3 nucleotide sequence: TGTGCCAGCAGCTTTACCGGGACTAGCAATGAGCAGTTCTTC. This gives the protein CASSFTGTSNEQFF.